The 29 T cell receptor beta chains below were found in one sample sequenced in a study of Tregs in tolerant kidney transplant recipients. Recipients received nonmyeloablative bone marrow transplants from related graft donors, with transient mixed chimerism. Sequencing used immunoSEQ multiplex PCR; TCRdb keeps in-frame clones, though not all of them. The sample holds 75,000 to 100,000 clones, 93% seen once. Sequenced material: CD4+ T cells from blood (PBMCs), taken 12 months after the transplant. Source of these receptors: a human patient who received a combined kidney and bone marrow transplant. Some T cells may have come from the graft donor.

V gene TRBV6-6 combines with J gene TRBJ1-5, with D uncertain. The CDR3 runs to 14 residues. Germline CDR1 is MNHNY and CDR2 is SVGAGI (reference sequence). V was pared by 0 bases and J by 6 bases, with 9 bases between. CDR3 in amino acids: CASSYSYPGQPQHF. The DNA for the CDR3 is TGTGCCAGCAGTTACTCTTACCCGGGTCAGCCCCAGCATTTT.

The chain uses TRBV18 and TRBJ2-1, with 10 bases fitting TRBD2. The ends lost 3 bases at V and 8 bases at J; junction bases unmatched: 7. Germline V gives CDR1 KGHSH, CDR2 LQKENI. CDR3 length: 15 residues. In DNA, the CDR3 is TGTGCCAGCTCACCCCTAGCGGGAGCGGTGGATGAGCAGTTCTTC. This codes for CASSPLAGAVDEQFF.

Only one count was recorded for this clone. V is TRBV2 and J is TRBJ1-1, with 9 bases lining up with TRBD1. There are 13 residues in the CDR3. Germline CDR1 SNHLY, CDR2 FYNNEI. With V trimmed by 9 bases and J by 1 base, 3 bases remained unmatched. The CDR3, as DNA: TGTGCCAGTACAGGGGGCTGGAACACTGAAGCTTTCTTT. Translated: CASTGGWNTEAFF.

The chain combines TRBV7-2 with TRBJ2-7; D ambiguous. Germline V gene lookup returns CDR1 SGHTA and CDR2 FQGNSA. V was trimmed by 2 bases and J by 0 bases, leaving 11 bases between them. This CDR3 has 15 residues. The CDR3 DNA follows: TGTGCCAGCAGCTTAAGCTCCGGGTACTCCTACGAGCAGTACTTC. Its translation is CASSLSSGYSYEQYF.

The V call is TRBV5-4, the J call TRBJ2-5, with TRBD1 as a possible D gene (6 bases). Germline lookup yields CDR1 SGHNT and CDR2 YYREEE (reference sequence). This CDR3 is 14 amino acids long. The ends were cut back, 3 bases at V and 1 base at J, with 10 bases in the middle. This CDR3 is CASSSDRTQETQYF. CDR3 DNA: TGTGCCAGCAGCTCAGACAGGACCCAAGAGACCCAGTACTTC.

This chain connects TRBV7-2 to TRBJ1-1; TRBD1 might be the D (6 bases). CDR3 size: 14 residues. CDR1 SGHTA and CDR2 FQGNSA come from the germline V gene. Trimming left V 2 bases short and J 5 bases short, with 12 bases between. CDR3 amino acids: CASSLSTGGTEAFF. CDR3 nucleotides: TGTGCCAGCAGCTTATCGACAGGCGGAACTGAAGCTTTCTTT.

V gene TRBV27 combines with J gene TRBJ2-7; 7 bases line up with TRBD1. Germline V gives CDR1 MNHEY, CDR2 SMNVEV (reference sequence). The CDR3 contains 16 residues. V was clipped by 5 bases and J by 4 bases; unmatched bases: 14. Here the CDR3 DNA reads TGTGCCAGCAGTCCGACCACCCACAGGGGACGGTACGAGCAGTACTTC. It codes for CASSPTTHRGRYEQYF.

The chain is built from TRBV14 and TRBJ2-1, with 7 nucleotides matching TRBD2. Germline CDR1 is SGHDN and CDR2 is FVKESK. The J segment lost 8 bases and the V segment lost 0 bases, leaving 7 bases of the junction unmatched. The CDR3 loop spans 15 amino acids. The CDR3 protein is CASSQERGLVDEQFF. The CDR3, as DNA: TGTGCCAGCAGCCAAGAAAGAGGACTAGTGGATGAGCAGTTCTTC.

The genes are TRBV10-3 and TRBJ2-3; D is perhaps TRBD2 (6 bases). The CDR3 has 15 residues. The germline V gene has CDR1 ENHRY and CDR2 SYGVKD. Deletions cut 0 bases from V and 1 base from J, with 8 bases between. CDR3: CAISESWGGTDTQYF. The CDR3 nucleotides read TGTGCCATCAGTGAGTCCTGGGGGGGCACAGATACGCAGTATTTT.

This rearrangement joins TRBV5-4 to TRBJ2-6, with D possibly TRBD1 on 5 matching bases. CDR3 length: 15 amino acids. Germline V CDR1 and CDR2: SGHNT, YYREEE (reference sequence). Between the trimmed V and J ends, which lost 1 base and 1 base, there was a span of 6 bases. The CDR3 bases are TGTGCCAGCAGCTTGACAGGATCTGGGGCCAACGTCCTGACTTTC. Encoded protein: CASSLTGSGANVLTF. The full variable domain, its missing parts supplied by reference TRBV5-4 and TRBJ2-6, is ETGVTQSPTHLIKTRGQQVTLRCSSQSGHNTVSWYQQALGQGPQFIFQYYREEENGRGNFPPRFSGLQFPNYSSELNVNALELDDSALYLCASSLTGSGANVLTFGAGSRLTVL.

The genes are TRBV14 and TRBJ2-2, with 7 bases that match TRBD1. V lost 1 base, J lost 1 base, and 6 bases stayed unmatched. This CDR3 has 17 amino acids. Germline values: CDR1 SGHDN, CDR2 FVKESK. This CDR3 is CASSQVWDSLNTGELFF. DNA of the CDR3: TGTGCCAGCAGCCAAGTCTGGGACAGCCTGAACACCGGGGAGCTGTTTTTT.

The chain carries TRBV5-4 and TRBJ2-5, with 8 bases fitting TRBD2. V gave up 4 bases and J gave up 2 bases; unmatched junction bases: 10. This CDR3 spans 16 amino acids. CDR1 and CDR2 (germline): SGHNT, YYREEE (reference sequence). CDR3 amino acids: CASSLPTGGDQETQYF. The CDR3 DNA sequence: TGTGCCAGCAGCCTACCCACGGGGGGGGATCAAGAGACCCAGTACTTC.

This chain joins TRBV15 and TRBJ2-7; 7 nucleotides agree with TRBD1. CDR3 length equals 15 residues. V gave up 1 base and J gave up 2 bases; unmatched junction bases: 5. Germline lookup yields CDR1 LNHNV and CDR2 YYDKDF (reference sequence). CDR3 DNA sequence: TGTGCCACCAGCAGAGGGACAGGCGACACCTACGAGCAGTACTTC. This encodes CATSRGTGDTYEQYF.

The rearrangement uses TRBV29-1 and TRBJ1-2, with 11 positions matching TRBD1. The V gene's germline CDR1 is SQVTM and CDR2 ANQGSEA. The length of the CDR3 is 15 residues. J lost 8 bases, V lost 7 bases, and 15 bases had no gene match. The CDR3 region is CSAAKRDRGYWGYTF. The CDR3, as DNA: TGCAGCGCCGCCAAGAGGGACAGGGGGTATTGGGGCTACACCTTC.

This clone was seen only once. The gene calls are TRBV5-1 and TRBJ1-6, with 11 bases matching TRBD1. The CDR3 contains 17 residues. Germline lookup yields CDR1 SGHRS and CDR2 YFSETQ. Germline trimming cut 2 bases from V and 6 bases from J; bases unmatched to any gene: 7. CDR3: CASSFRTGGERNSPLHF. The CDR3, as DNA: TGCGCCAGCAGCTTCCGGACAGGGGGCGAACGTAATTCACCCCTCCACTTT. The full variable domain, completed using reference TRBV5-1 and TRBJ1-6, is KAGVTQTPRYLIKTRGQQVTLSCSPISGHRSVSWYQQTPGQGLQFLFEYFSETQRNKGNFPGRFSGRQFSNSRSEMNVSTLELGDSALYLCASSFRTGGERNSPLHFGNGTRLTVT.

The chain couples TRBV29-1 to TRBJ2-5; 9 bases map to TRBD1. The CDR3 has 11 amino acids. Trimming removed 7 bases from V and 5 bases from J; junction bases left unmatched: 2. The germline CDR1 and CDR2 sequences are SQVTM and ANQGSEA. The CDR3 reads CSEGQGETQYF. Written as DNA, the CDR3 is TGCAGCGAAGGACAGGGGGAGACCCAGTACTTC.

The V and J genes are TRBV11-2 and TRBJ2-3, with D perhaps matching TRBD2 (7 bases). With 7 bases removed from V and 1 base from J, the gap between germline ends came to 21 bases. This CDR3 region has 17 residues. The germline gives CDR1 SGHAT, CDR2 FQNNGV. The CDR3 nucleotides read TGTGCCAGCACGTCCTTCGGGGGGCATTTTGGCACAGATACGCAGTATTTT. The encoded protein is CASTSFGGHFGTDTQYF.

V is TRBV9 and J is TRBJ1-1; TRBD1 is a possible D gene (5 bases). CDR3 size: 13 residues. Trimming shortened V by 1 base and J by 1 base, and 5 bases separated the two germline ends. Germline CDR1 reads SGDLS; CDR2 reads YYNGEE. CDR3 residues: CASSVTGNTEAFF. Here the CDR3 DNA reads TGTGCCAGCAGCGTAACAGGGAACACTGAAGCTTTCTTT.

V is TRBV5-1 and J is TRBJ1-3, with D uncertain. The CDR3 totals 15 residues. The germline V gene has CDR1 SGHRS and CDR2 YFSETQ. Trimming took 7 bases from V and 0 from J, leaving 14 bases between them. The DNA for the CDR3 is TGCGCCAGCTCGTCCCAGGCTCGCTCTGGAAACACCATATATTTT. This gives the protein CASSSQARSGNTIYF. The full variable domain, rest sourced from reference TRBV5-1 and TRBJ1-3, is KAGVTQTPRYLIKTRGQQVTLSCSPISGHRSVSWYQQTPGQGLQFLFEYFSETQRNKGNFPGRFSGRQFSNSRSEMNVSTLELGDSALYLCASSSQARSGNTIYFGEGSWLTVV.

V is TRBV7-2 and J is TRBJ2-7; perhaps TRBD1 as D (6 bases). V lost 5 bases to trimming and J lost 2 bases, with 13 bases between them. This CDR3 is built from 14 residues. The germline V gene encodes CDR1 SGHTA and CDR2 FQGNSA. The CDR3 spells CASSQGQFPYEQYF. Here the CDR3 DNA reads TGTGCCAGCAGCCAAGGACAGTTCCCCTACGAGCAGTACTTC.

The V and J genes are TRBV5-1 and TRBJ2-3; TRBD1 agrees at 7 bases. Trimming at V came to 0 bases and at J to 6 bases, leaving 4 bases not matched to a gene. The CDR3 is made up of 14 amino acids. In germline, CDR1 is SGHRS, CDR2 YFSETQ. CDR3 in amino acids: CASSLDRGGDTQYF. Written as DNA, the CDR3 is TGCGCCAGCAGCTTGGACAGGGGCGGCGATACGCAGTATTTT.

The rearrangement links TRBV2 to TRBJ1-3; tentatively, D is TRBD1 (5 bases). V was trimmed by 7 bases and J by 2 bases, leaving 15 bases between them. This CDR3 comprises 15 residues. Germline V lookup: CDR1 SNHLY, CDR2 FYNNEI. The CDR3 DNA reads TGTGCCAGCACCCTCCGGGGGTTTACTGGAAACACCATATATTTT. It translates to CASTLRGFTGNTIYF. Full variable domain (remainder filled in from reference TRBV2 and TRBJ1-3): EPEVTQTPSHQVTQMGQEVILRCVPISNHLYFYWYRQILGQKVEFLVSFYNNEISEKSEIFDDQFSVERPDGSNFTLKIRSTKLEDSAMYFCASTLRGFTGNTIYFGEGSWLTVV.

There are a few counts of this clone. CDR3 protein: CAISEWLGQGIHEQYF. In nucleotides, the CDR3 is TGTGCCATCAGTGAGTGGCTGGGACAGGGGATCCACGAGCAGTACTTC. V gene TRBV10-3 combines with J gene TRBJ2-7, with 10 nucleotides matching TRBD1. Per the germline V gene, CDR1 is ENHRY and CDR2 is SYGVKD. The J segment lost 5 bases and the V segment lost 1 base, leaving 8 bases of the junction unmatched. This CDR3 comprises 16 residues.

The chain employs TRBV18 and TRBJ1-2; the D gene is possibly TRBD1 (5 bases). The CDR3 is made up of 14 amino acids. Germline V gene lookup returns CDR1 KGHSH and CDR2 LQKENI. Trimming took off 4 bases at V and 4 bases at J, with 13 bases between the two ends. CDR3 in amino acids: CASSLTGSTYGYTF. The CDR3, as DNA: TGTGCCAGCTCACTCACAGGTTCTACCTATGGCTACACCTTC.

V and J are TRBV28 and TRBJ2-7; the D is unclear. Trimming pared 6 bases from V and 2 bases from J, leaving 11 bases between. CDR3 length: 13 amino acids. The germline gives CDR1 MDHEN, CDR2 SYDVKM. CDR3 bases: TGTGCCAGCAGCCCTTATGGCCCCTACGAGCAGTACTTC. It is translated as CASSPYGPYEQYF. Drawing the rest from reference TRBV28 and TRBJ2-7, the complete variable domain is DVKVTQSSRYLVKRTGEKVFLECVQDMDHENMFWYRQDPGLGLRLIYFSYDVKMKEKGDIPEGYSVSREKKERFSLILESASTNQTSMYLCASSPYGPYEQYFGPGTRLTVT.

This chain uses TRBV15 with TRBJ2-1; the D gene is possibly TRBD1 (5 bases). CDR1 is LNHNV, CDR2 YYDKDF, per germline (reference sequence). Trimming cost V 0 bases and J 4 bases, with 7 bases left between them. The CDR3 spans 14 residues. The CDR3 DNA reads TGTGCCACCAGCAGAGACCCAGGGTACAATGAGCAGTTCTTC. This sequence encodes CATSRDPGYNEQFF.

This sequence joins TRBV5-5 and TRBJ2-5; weak D call: TRBD1 (5 bases). Trimming cost V 7 bases and J 0 bases, with 13 bases left between them. The CDR3 is 14 amino acids. The germline V gene has CDR1 SGHKS and CDR2 YYEKEE (reference sequence). CDR3 sequence: CASLGRTYQETQYF. CDR3 nucleotides: TGTGCCAGCTTGGGGCGGACGTACCAAGAGACCCAGTACTTC.

The chain links TRBV12-5 to TRBJ1-5; D may be TRBD1 (5 bases). There are 14 residues in the CDR3. The V gene's germline CDR1 is LGHNT and CDR2 FRNRAP. V lost 4 bases to trimming and J lost 2 bases, with 9 bases between them. The DNA of the CDR3 is TGTGCTAGTGGTTCAGGGTGGGGCAATCAGCCCCAGCATTTT. Translated, it gives CASGSGWGNQPQHF.

The CDR3 loop reads CASSLAGQGASETQYF. CDR3 nucleotide sequence: TGTGCCAGCAGCTTAGCCGGACAGGGGGCTTCAGAGACCCAGTACTTC. This rearrangement joins TRBV7-8 to TRBJ2-5; TRBD1 matches 11 bases. This CDR3 contains 16 residues. Germline lookup yields CDR1 SGHVS and CDR2 FQNEAQ. Trimming cost V 0 bases and J 4 bases; bases outside gene matches: 4.